Listed here are 6 T cell receptor beta chains from one sample, sequenced in a study of early T cells in non-severe SARS-CoV-2 infection. A single record per CDR3 protein comes from TCRdb applying MiXCR to the 5' RACE reads. The sample contains about 35,000 distinct CDR3 sequences, 7.9% of which appear only once. This sample comprised whole blood, obtained at baseline. These receptors all stem from an adult who was a healthcare worker with PCR-confirmed SARS-CoV-2 infection or an uninfected control (not recorded which).

A remark on this clonotype: Possible read error: a much larger clone is one base away. J is TRBJ2-2 and V is TRBV28; D could derive from TRBD1 or TRBD2 (5 bases each). The germline CDR1 and CDR2 sequences are MDHEN and SYDVKM. The CDR3 spans 14 residues. The DNA of the CDR3 is TGTGCCAGCAGTTGGACCCAGGGTTCCGGGGAGCCGTTTTTT. Amino acids: CASSWTQGSGEPFF.

This clonotype turned up a few times. The CDR3 sequence: CASSAPGSSMGFF. CDR3 DNA sequence: TGTGCCAGCAGTGCCCCCGGGAGCTCGATGGGTTTCTTT. The rearrangement joins TRBV6-1 to TRBJ1-1; the D is unclear. Looked up from germline, CDR1 is MNHNS and CDR2 is SASEGT. There are 13 residues in the CDR3. Trimming stripped 4 bases from V and 13 bases from J, with 19 bases between.

This clonotype appeared a few times. The rearrangement joins TRBV6-6 to TRBJ1-3; D gene uncertain. V dropped 3 bases and J dropped 4 bases, with 4 bases sitting between them. The CDR3 consists of 12 residues. Germline CDR1 MNHNY, CDR2 SVGAGI (reference sequence). The CDR3 sequence is CASSYPGNTIYF. In nucleotides, the CDR3 is TGTGCCAGCAGTTATCCCGGAAACACCATATATTTT.

This clonotype was detected a few times. CDR3 sequence: CSVEDQNSSGANVLTF. CDR3 nucleotide sequence: TGCAGCGTTGAAGATCAGAATAGCTCTGGGGCCAACGTCCTGACTTTC. The chain carries TRBV29-1 and TRBJ2-6; D not resolved. V was trimmed by 0 bases and J by 0 bases, leaving 9 bases between them. The length of the CDR3 is 16 residues. In germline, CDR1 is SQVTM, CDR2 ANQGSEA. Full variable domain (missing parts from reference TRBV29-1 and TRBJ2-6): SAVISQKPSRDICQRGTSLTIQCQVDSQVTMMFWYRQQPGQSLTLIATANQGSEATYESGFVIDKFPISRPNLTFSTLTVSNMSPEDSSIYLCSVEDQNSSGANVLTFGAGSRLTVL.

This sequence joins TRBV28 and TRBJ2-3; 10 nucleotides line up with TRBD2. Germline V gene sequence: CDR1 MDHEN, CDR2 SYDVKM. V was pared by 7 bases and J by 7 bases, with 14 bases of the junction left unmatched. The CDR3 is 16 amino acids. The CDR3 region is CASTIRLSGGAYTQYF. The CDR3 DNA is TGTGCCAGCACCATCAGATTAAGCGGGGGGGCGTATACGCAGTATTTT.

The table lists this clonotype with many counts. This CDR3 reads CASSRWGNQPQHF. For the CDR3, the DNA is TGTGCCAGCAGCCGTTGGGGAAATCAGCCCCAGCATTTT. The chain is built from TRBV7-2 and TRBJ1-5; D is unclear. The CDR3 is 13 residues long. Germline assignment: CDR1 SGHTA and CDR2 FQGNSA. Deletions cut 5 bases from V and 4 bases from J, with 9 bases between.